What follows are 11 T cell receptor beta chains derived from one specimen sequenced in a study of T cells after yellow fever vaccination. TCRdb passed the 5' RACE reads through MiXCR, listing each CDR3 protein once. Among about 400,000 distinct CDR3 sequences listed, under 14% were seen once. Sequencing was performed on PBMCs, taken on the day of the first yellow fever vaccination. The receptor source for this set is a young man who received the YFV17D yellow fever vaccine.

CDR3: CASSDGQGTYGYTF. The CDR3 coding sequence is TGTGCCAGCAGTGACGGACAGGGCACCTATGGCTACACCTTC. This chain links TRBV6-1 with TRBJ1-2; 8 nucleotides line up with TRBD1. Germline trimming cut 3 bases from V and 4 bases from J; bases unmatched to any gene: 4. The germline V gene encodes CDR1 MNHNS and CDR2 SASEGT. The CDR3 runs to 14 residues.

This clonotype was seen a few times. This CDR3 reads CASSSTRTGIEAFF. The DNA for the CDR3 is TGTGCCAGCAGCTCGACGAGGACAGGGATTGAAGCTTTCTTT. The chain combines TRBV7-9 with TRBJ1-1; 8 bases are shared with TRBD1. J was trimmed by 7 bases and V by 4 bases; bases with no gene match: 8. The germline V gene encodes CDR1 SEHNR and CDR2 FQNEAQ (reference sequence). The CDR3 is 14 amino acids.

This clonotype was seen a few times. The genes are TRBV4-1 and TRBJ2-2; D is unresolved. V lost 0 bases and J 10 bases, leaving 9 bases between the germline ends. Germline values: CDR1 MGHRA, CDR2 YSYEKL. The CDR3 has 13 amino acids. The CDR3 DNA is TGCGCCAGCAGCCAAGACGGCACAGAGGAGCTGTTTTTT. Its translation is CASSQDGTEELFF.

This clonotype was seen a handful of times. The chain joins TRBV4-1 to TRBJ2-3, with TRBD2 identical over 8 bases. CDR3 size: 15 residues. Trimming at V came to 4 bases and at J to 6 bases, leaving 9 bases not matched to a gene. Germline CDR1 is MGHRA and CDR2 is YSYEKL. Here the CDR3 DNA reads TGCGCCAGCAGCCCGGGAGCGGGGGCGGGGGATACGCAGTATTTT. This translates into CASSPGAGAGDTQYF.

This clonotype was counted only a few times. This rearrangement joins TRBV7-8 to TRBJ1-1, with 7 bases identical to TRBD1. The germline gives CDR1 SGHVS, CDR2 FQNEAQ. This CDR3 contains 17 residues. With V trimmed by 5 bases and J by 3 bases, 15 bases remained unmatched. CDR3 protein: CASSVVVRRGRDTEAFF. The CDR3 nucleotides read TGTGCCAGCAGCGTGGTTGTAAGAAGGGGGCGGGACACTGAAGCTTTCTTT.

This clonotype occurred many times. The chain employs TRBV7-3 and TRBJ2-3, with TRBD2 matching 9 bases. Trimming removed 5 bases from V and 5 bases from J; junction bases left unmatched: 11. The V gene's germline CDR1 is SGHTA and CDR2 FQGTGA. CDR3 length equals 16 residues. The CDR3 bases are TGTGCCAGCAGCCCGCAGGGCGGGGGGGCTATAGATACGCAGTATTTT. Translating it yields CASSPQGGGAIDTQYF.

In this sample, this clonotype turned up a few times. The chain links TRBV19 to TRBJ2-5; the D is unclear. Trimming shortened V by 8 bases and J by 4 bases, and 5 bases separated the two germline ends. The CDR3 totals 10 residues. Germline V gene data show CDR1 as LNHDA and CDR2 as SQIVND (reference sequence). The CDR3 loop is CASGVETQYF. The CDR3 DNA reads as TGTGCCAGTGGGGTAGAGACCCAGTACTTC.

V is TRBV5-1 and J is TRBJ2-1, with 10 positions matching TRBD2. The trim removed 3 bases at V and 10 bases at J, leaving 7 bases unmatched. The CDR3 consists of 14 residues. CDR1 is SGHRS and CDR2 is YFSETQ in the germline V gene. DNA of the CDR3: TGCGCCAGCAGCTCCGGAATAGCGGGGGGCGAGCAGTTCTTC. Protein product: CASSSGIAGGEQFF.

This clonotype has just a few counts. The chain links TRBV5-1 to TRBJ2-2; no definite D call. CDR1 and CDR2 (germline): SGHRS, YFSETQ. The CDR3 is made up of 14 amino acids. Deletions cut 0 bases from V and 4 bases from J, with 7 bases between. CDR3 amino acids: CASSLATITGELFF. CDR3 in DNA: TGCGCCAGCAGCTTGGCTACCATCACCGGGGAGCTGTTTTTT.

In this sample, this clonotype turned up many times. The V gene is TRBV5-5, the J gene TRBJ2-2; D not certain. Deletions cut 1 base from V and 7 bases from J, with 5 bases between. The CDR3 runs to 12 residues. CDR1 SGHKS and CDR2 YYEKEE come from the germline V gene (reference sequence). CDR3: CASSLYIGELFF. The CDR3 DNA reads as TGTGCCAGCAGCTTGTATATCGGGGAGCTGTTTTTT.

This clonotype turned up a few times. The gene calls are TRBV20-1 and TRBJ1-5, with 8 bases lining up with TRBD1. J lost 0 bases, V lost 5 bases, and 12 bases had no gene match. Looked up from germline, CDR1 is DFQATT and CDR2 is SNEGSKA (reference sequence). The CDR3 contains 17 residues. The CDR3 sequence: CSARTGRTPNSNQPQHF. DNA for the CDR3: TGCAGTGCTCGGACAGGGAGAACCCCGAATAGCAATCAGCCCCAGCATTTT.